The 9 T cell receptor beta chains given below trace back to one sample, sequenced in a study of shared clonotypes between healthy human individuals. The repertoire was sequenced with immunoSEQ multiplex PCR; TCRdb's copy has only in-frame clones and lacks some. Among a few hundred thousand clones listed, roughly 97% were seen once. Sequenced: naive CD4+ T cells sorted from blood. Subset specified: CD45RA+ positively selected. Every receptor here comes from a woman under 40 in good health.

The rearrangement uses TRBV18 and TRBJ1-1; D ambiguous. The CDR3 runs to 13 residues. Trimming removed 2 bases at V and 10 bases at J, with 14 bases between. Germline CDR1 reads KGHSH; CDR2 reads LQKENI. The CDR3 reads CASSPYGDPGAFF. CDR3 DNA: TGTGCCAGCTCACCATATGGAGACCCCGGAGCTTTCTTT. The complete variable domain, with remaining parts taken from reference TRBV18 and TRBJ1-1, reads NAGVMQNPRHLVRRRGQEARLRCSPMKGHSHVYWYRQLPEEGLKFMVYLQKENIIDESGMPKERFSAEFPKEGPSILRIQQVVRGDSAAYFCASSPYGDPGAFFGQGTRLTVV.

V and J are TRBV5-1 and TRBJ2-7; D not resolved. Trimming stripped 1 base from V and 0 bases from J, with 8 bases between. The CDR3 sequence is 14 residues long. Germline CDR1 and CDR2: SGHRS and YFSETQ. DNA of the CDR3: TGCGCCAGCAGCTTGTCCATTAACTCCTACGAGCAGTACTTC. Encoded protein: CASSLSINSYEQYF.

J is TRBJ2-1 and V is TRBV6-4; TRBD1 might be the D (5 bases). Germline CDR1 reads MRHNA; CDR2 reads SNTAGT. The V and J ends lost 2 bases and 5 bases respectively, with 10 bases between them. CDR3 size: 14 residues. CDR3: CASSDIQGNNEQFF. The DNA of the CDR3 is TGTGCCAGCAGTGACATTCAGGGTAACAATGAGCAGTTCTTC.

The gene calls are TRBV28 and TRBJ1-2; D remains unclear. Trimming removed 10 bases from V and 1 base from J, with 7 bases in between. Germline V lookup: CDR1 MDHEN, CDR2 SYDVKM. This CDR3 has 11 amino acids. The CDR3 loop is CATRSNYGYTF. Written as DNA, the CDR3 is TGTGCCACCAGAAGTAACTATGGCTACACCTTC.

The CDR3 loop reads CASSLSVSDTQYF. In DNA form, the CDR3 reads TGTGCCAGCAGCTTGTCAGTTTCAGATACGCAGTATTTT. This chain links TRBV5-4 with TRBJ2-3; D is ambiguous. V dropped 1 base and J dropped 4 bases, with 7 bases sitting between them. Germline CDR1 SGHNT, CDR2 YYREEE (reference sequence). This CDR3 is built from 13 residues.

The chain combines TRBV19 with TRBJ2-1, with TRBD2 matching 11 bases. Germline-derived CDR1 and CDR2 are LNHDA and SQIVND (reference sequence). V trimming: 1 base; J trimming: 7 bases; junction bases outside the gene matches: 12. The CDR3 is made up of 18 amino acids. The CDR3 is CASSIVSLAGVSRNEQFF. CDR3 bases: TGTGCCAGTAGTATAGTTTCACTAGCGGGAGTTTCCAGGAATGAGCAGTTCTTC.

The rearrangement joins TRBV7-2 to TRBJ2-7; the match to TRBD1 covers 8 bases. The germline V gene has CDR1 SGHTA and CDR2 FQGNSA. CDR3 length: 14 residues. V dropped 5 bases and J dropped 4; count of bases not matched to a gene: 7. The CDR3 is CASSPGQVEYEQYF. CDR3 bases: TGTGCCAGCAGCCCGGGACAGGTTGAATACGAGCAGTACTTC.

V usage is TRBV28 and J usage is TRBJ2-3; TRBD1 matches at 8 bases. The J segment lost 9 bases and the V segment lost 6 bases, leaving 14 bases of the junction unmatched. From germline, CDR1 is MDHEN and CDR2 SYDVKM. This CDR3 has 15 residues. The CDR3 DNA sequence: TGTGCCAGCAGCCCCGGGACAGGCCAGGGGATCACGCAGTATTTT. Amino acids: CASSPGTGQGITQYF.

The CDR3 spells CASSSGPSSSYNEQFF. In DNA, the CDR3 is TGTGCCAGCAGCTCGGGACCCTCGAGCTCCTACAATGAGCAGTTCTTC. The V gene is TRBV5-4, the J gene TRBJ2-1; either TRBD1 or TRBD2 may fit D (5 bases each). Trimming left V 3 bases short and J 0 bases short, with 13 bases between. The germline gives CDR1 SGHNT, CDR2 YYREEE (reference sequence). The CDR3 sequence is 16 residues long. Supplemented by reference TRBV5-4 and TRBJ2-1, the full variable domain reads ETGVTQSPTHLIKTRGQQVTLRCSSQSGHNTVSWYQQALGQGPQFIFQYYREEENGRGNFPPRFSGLQFPNYSSELNVNALELDDSALYLCASSSGPSSSYNEQFFGPGTRLTVL.